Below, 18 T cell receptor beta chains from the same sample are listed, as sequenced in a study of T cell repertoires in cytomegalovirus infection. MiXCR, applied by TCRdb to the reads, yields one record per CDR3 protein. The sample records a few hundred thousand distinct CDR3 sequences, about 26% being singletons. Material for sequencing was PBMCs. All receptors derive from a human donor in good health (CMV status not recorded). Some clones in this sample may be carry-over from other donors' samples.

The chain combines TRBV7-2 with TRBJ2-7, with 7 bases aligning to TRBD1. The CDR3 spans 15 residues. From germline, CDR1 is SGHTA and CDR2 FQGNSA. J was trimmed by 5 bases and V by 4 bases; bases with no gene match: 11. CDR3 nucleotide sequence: TGTGCCAGCAGCTCCCAAGGCCGAACAGGGGACGAGCAGTACGTC. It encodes CASSSQGRTGDEQYV.

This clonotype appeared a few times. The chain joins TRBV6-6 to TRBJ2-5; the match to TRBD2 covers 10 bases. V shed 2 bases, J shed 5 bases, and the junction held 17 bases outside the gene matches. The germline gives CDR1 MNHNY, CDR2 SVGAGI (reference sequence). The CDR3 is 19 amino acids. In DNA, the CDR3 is TGTGCCAGCAGTTACCCCGGGACTAGCGTCGGTACCCCGAGGGAGACCCAGTACTTC. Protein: CASSYPGTSVGTPRETQYF.

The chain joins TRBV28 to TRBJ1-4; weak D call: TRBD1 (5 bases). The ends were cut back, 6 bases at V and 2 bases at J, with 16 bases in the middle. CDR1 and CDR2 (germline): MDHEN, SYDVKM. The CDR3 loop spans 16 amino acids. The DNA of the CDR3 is TGTGCCAGCAGGAACCACCTCGGGGGGACTAATGAAAAACTGTTTTTT. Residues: CASRNHLGGTNEKLFF.

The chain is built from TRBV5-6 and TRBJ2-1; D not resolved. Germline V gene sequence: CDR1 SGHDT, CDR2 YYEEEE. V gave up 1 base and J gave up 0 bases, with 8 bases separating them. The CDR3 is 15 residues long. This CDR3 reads CASSLSTASYNEQFF. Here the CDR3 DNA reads TGTGCCAGCAGCTTGTCCACGGCCTCCTACAATGAGCAGTTCTTC.

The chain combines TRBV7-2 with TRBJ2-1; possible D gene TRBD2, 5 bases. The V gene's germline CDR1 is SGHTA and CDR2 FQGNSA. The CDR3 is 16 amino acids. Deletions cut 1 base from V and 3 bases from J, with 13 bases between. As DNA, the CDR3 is TGTGCCAGCAGCTTAGATCCGGGGTGGGACTACAATGAGCAGTTCTTC. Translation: CASSLDPGWDYNEQFF.

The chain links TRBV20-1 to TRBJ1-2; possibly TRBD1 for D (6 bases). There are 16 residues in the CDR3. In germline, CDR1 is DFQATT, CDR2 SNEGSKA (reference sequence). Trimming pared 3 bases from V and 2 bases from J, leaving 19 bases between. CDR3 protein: CSARGGADTSNYGYTF. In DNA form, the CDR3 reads TGCAGTGCTAGGGGGGGGGCAGATACCTCCAACTATGGCTACACCTTC.

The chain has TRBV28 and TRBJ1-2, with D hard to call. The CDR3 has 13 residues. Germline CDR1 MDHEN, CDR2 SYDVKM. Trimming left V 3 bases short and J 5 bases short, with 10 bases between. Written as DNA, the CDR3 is TGTGCCAGCAGTTTGGCCTCGTCTTATGGCTACACCTTC. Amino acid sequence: CASSLASSYGYTF.

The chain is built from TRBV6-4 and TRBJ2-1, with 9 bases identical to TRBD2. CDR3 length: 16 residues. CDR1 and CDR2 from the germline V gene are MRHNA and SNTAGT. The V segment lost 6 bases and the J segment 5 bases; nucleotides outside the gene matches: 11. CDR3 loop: CASSPGMLAGDNEQFF. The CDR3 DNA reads TGTGCCAGCAGCCCGGGAATGTTAGCGGGGGACAATGAGCAGTTCTTC.

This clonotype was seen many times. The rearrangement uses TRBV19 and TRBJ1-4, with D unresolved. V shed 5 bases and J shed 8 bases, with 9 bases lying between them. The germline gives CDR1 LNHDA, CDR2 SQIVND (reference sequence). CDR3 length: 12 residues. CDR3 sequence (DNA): TGTGCCAGTAGTCCCGAGGCCGAAAAACTGTTTTTT. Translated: CASSPEAEKLFF.

In DNA, the CDR3 is TGCAGTGCTAGAGAGTTGGGGACCAACTATGGCTACACCTTC. Its protein product is CSARELGTNYGYTF. The rearrangement joins TRBV20-1 to TRBJ1-2, with a possible D match to TRBD1 (5 bases). The CDR3 extends over 14 amino acids. Germline-derived CDR1 and CDR2 are DFQATT and SNEGSKA (reference sequence). V lost 0 bases and J 2 bases, leaving 10 bases between the germline ends.

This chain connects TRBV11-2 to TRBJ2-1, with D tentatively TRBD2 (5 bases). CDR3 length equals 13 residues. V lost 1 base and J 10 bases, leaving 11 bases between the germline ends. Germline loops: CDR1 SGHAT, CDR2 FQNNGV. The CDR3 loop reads CASSLVDSLEQFF. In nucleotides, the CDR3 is TGTGCCAGCAGCTTAGTGGACTCCCTGGAGCAGTTCTTC.

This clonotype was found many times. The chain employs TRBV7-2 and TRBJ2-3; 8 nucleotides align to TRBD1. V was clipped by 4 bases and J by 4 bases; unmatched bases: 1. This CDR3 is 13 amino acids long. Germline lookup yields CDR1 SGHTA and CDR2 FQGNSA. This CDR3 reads CASSSQGADTQYF. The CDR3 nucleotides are TGTGCCAGCAGCTCACAGGGGGCAGATACGCAGTATTTT.

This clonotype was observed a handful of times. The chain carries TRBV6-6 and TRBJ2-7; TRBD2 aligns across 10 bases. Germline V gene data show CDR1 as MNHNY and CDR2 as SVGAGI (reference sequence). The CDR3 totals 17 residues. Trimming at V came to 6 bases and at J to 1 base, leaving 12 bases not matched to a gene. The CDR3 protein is CASSPHDPSGGSYEQYF. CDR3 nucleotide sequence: TGTGCCAGCAGCCCCCACGATCCTAGCGGGGGTTCCTACGAGCAGTACTTC.

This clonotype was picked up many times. The CDR3 region is CASRQLSSWANEQFF. The CDR3 DNA reads TGTGCCAGCAGGCAGTTGTCTAGTTGGGCCAATGAGCAGTTCTTC. The genes are TRBV7-8 and TRBJ2-1; D is undetermined. Germline V gives CDR1 SGHVS, CDR2 FQNEAQ. The V end was cut by 6 bases, the J end by 6 bases, with 18 bases between. This CDR3 region has 15 residues.

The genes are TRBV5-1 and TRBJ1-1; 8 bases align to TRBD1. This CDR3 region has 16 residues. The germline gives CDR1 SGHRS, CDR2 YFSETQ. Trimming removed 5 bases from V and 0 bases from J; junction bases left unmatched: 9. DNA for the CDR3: TGCGCCAGCAGTCTAGGACAGGGTAAATTGAACACTGAAGCTTTCTTT. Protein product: CASSLGQGKLNTEAFF.

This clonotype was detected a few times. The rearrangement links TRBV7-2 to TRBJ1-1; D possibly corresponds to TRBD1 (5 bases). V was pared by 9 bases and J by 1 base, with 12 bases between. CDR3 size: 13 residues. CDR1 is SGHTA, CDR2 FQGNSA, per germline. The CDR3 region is CASTGRPNTEAFF. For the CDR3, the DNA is TGTGCCAGTACGGGACGGCCGAACACTGAAGCTTTCTTT. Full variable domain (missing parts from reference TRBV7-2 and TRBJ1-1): GAGVSQSPSNKVTEKGKDVELRCDPISGHTALYWYRQSLGQGLEFLIYFQGNSAPDKSGLPSDRFSAERTGGSVSTLTIQRTQQEDSAVYLCASTGRPNTEAFFGQGTRLTVV.

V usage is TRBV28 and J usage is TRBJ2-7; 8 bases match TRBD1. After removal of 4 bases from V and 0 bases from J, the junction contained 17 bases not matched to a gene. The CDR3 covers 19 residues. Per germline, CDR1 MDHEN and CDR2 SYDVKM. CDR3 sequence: CASSYVKGQGARGSYEQYF. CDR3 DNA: TGTGCCAGCAGTTATGTCAAGGGTCAGGGGGCAAGGGGCTCCTACGAGCAGTACTTC. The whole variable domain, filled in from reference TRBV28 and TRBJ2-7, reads DVKVTQSSRYLVKRTGEKVFLECVQDMDHENMFWYRQDPGLGLRLIYFSYDVKMKEKGDIPEGYSVSREKKERFSLILESASTNQTSMYLCASSYVKGQGARGSYEQYFGPGTRLTVT.

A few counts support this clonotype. The CDR3 loop reads CASASAGPPPEQFF. The CDR3 DNA reads as TGTGCCAGCGCCTCAGCGGGCCCTCCTCCTGAGCAGTTCTTC. This chain uses TRBV27 with TRBJ2-1; a weak D match, TRBD2 (6 bases). CDR1 is MNHEY, CDR2 SMNVEV, per germline (reference sequence). Deletions cut 8 bases from V and 9 bases from J, with 20 bases between. The CDR3 sequence is 14 residues long.